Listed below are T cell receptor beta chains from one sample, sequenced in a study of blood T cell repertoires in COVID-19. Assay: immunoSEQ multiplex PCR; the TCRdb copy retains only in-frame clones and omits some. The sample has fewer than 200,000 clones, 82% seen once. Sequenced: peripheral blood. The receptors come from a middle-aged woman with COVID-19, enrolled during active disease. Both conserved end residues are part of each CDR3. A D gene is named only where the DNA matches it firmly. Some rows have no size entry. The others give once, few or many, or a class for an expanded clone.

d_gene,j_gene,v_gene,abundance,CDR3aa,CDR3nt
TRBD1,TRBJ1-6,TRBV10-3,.,CAIRGGTGDSPLHF,TGTGCCATCAGGGGCGGGACAGGGGATTCACCCCTCCACTTT
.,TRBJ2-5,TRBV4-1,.,CASSQIGQPQETQYF,TGCGCCAGCAGCCAGATAGGACAGCCACAAGAGACCCAGTACTTC
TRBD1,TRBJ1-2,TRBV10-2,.,CASSETRQGGINGYTF,TGCGCCAGCAGTGAGACCAGACAGGGGGGGATAAATGGCTACACCTTC
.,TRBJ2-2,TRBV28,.,CASSLGGNTGELFF,TGTGCCAGCAGCCTAGGGGGAAACACCGGGGAGCTGTTTTTT
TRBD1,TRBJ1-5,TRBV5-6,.,CASSLRGPNQPQHF,TGTGCCAGCAGCTTGAGGGGGCCGAATCAGCCCCAGCATTTT
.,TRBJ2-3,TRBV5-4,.,CASSFGTSKGDTQYF,TGTGCCAGCAGCTTCGGGACATCAAAAGGGGATACGCAGTATTTT
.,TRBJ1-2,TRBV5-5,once,CASSLGGAGNYGYTF,TGTGCCAGCAGCTTAGGGGGGGCTGGTAACTATGGCTACACCTTC
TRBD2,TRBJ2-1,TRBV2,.,CASKGLAYNEQFF,TGTGCCAGCAAGGGACTAGCCTACAATGAGCAGTTCTTC
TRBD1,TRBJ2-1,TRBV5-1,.,CASSKGTGKANEQFF,TGCGCCAGCAGCAAGGGGACAGGGAAGGCCAATGAGCAGTTCTTC
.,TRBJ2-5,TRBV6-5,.,CASSYMGAGQETQYF,TGTGCCAGCAGTTACATGGGTGCGGGGCAAGAGACCCAGTACTTC
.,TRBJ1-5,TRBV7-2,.,CASSIGRTQPQHF,TGTGCCAGCAGCATTGGGAGGACTCAGCCCCAGCATTTT
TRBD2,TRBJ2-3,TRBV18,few,CASSQRGGTDTQYF,TGTGCCAGCTCACAGCGGGGGGGCACAGATACGCAGTATTTT